This TCR beta chain came from a study of blood T cells in healthy people across ages. Whole-study results and caveats: Both naive CD4+ cell counts and diversity were greater in long-lived donors than in aged donors. PBMCs that were unsorted prevented a conclusive naive versus antigen-experienced comparison.

PCR was performed a second time for 7 to 11 cycles using a sample-barcoded 5' primer and a J-beta primer mix. Each cDNA molecule was tagged by a template-switch adaptor that had 12 random nucleotides. Via MiXCR, TCRdb re-called the 5' RACE reads, giving one row per CDR3 protein. The sample shows more than 500,000 distinct CDR3 sequences, 25% to 30% of them seen only once. This clonotype was seen more than once but under ten times. The target antigen is unknown. Germline V lookup: CDR1 DFQATT, CDR2 SNEGSKA (reference sequence). This CDR3 is built from 12 residues. Deletions cut 4 bases from V and 6 bases from J, with 12 bases between.

The sequence came from a woman in her seventies in good health. Sequencing was performed on blood. The rearrangement links TRBV20-1 to TRBJ1-2, with D unclear. The CDR3 loop reads CSATGSRHGYTF. In DNA form, the CDR3 reads TGCAGTGCTACGGGTAGCCGGCATGGCTACACCTTC.